This entry is about one T cell receptor (beta chain). Its antigen remains unknown. Measured with immunoSEQ multiplex PCR; TCRdb has only the in-frame clones, and not every one. The sample lists tens of thousands of clones; approximately 94% were seen once. With V trimmed by 6 bases and J by 7 bases, 17 bases remained unmatched. CDR3 size: 17 residues. This entry comes from a study of graft-versus-host responses after intestinal transplantation. Study context: The study gave all recipients anti-thymocyte globulin induction, then tacrolimus and steroids for 2 to 3 years.

Overall study results and limits: High graft-versus-host to host-versus-graft clonal ratios were seen in allografts of patients with graft-donor T cell macrochimerism. Levels of circulating GvH clones at their peak were associated with early post-transplant HvG declines. There were GvH clones found in recipient marrow, and some of them appeared first in ileum or blood.

The chain employs TRBV23-1 and TRBJ1-2; 10 bases agree with TRBD1. TRBV23-1 is recorded as an ORF, its role being uncertain. The clonotype comes from a human donor who was the organ donor for an intestinal transplant. Specimen: unstimulated CD4+ T cells sorted from spleen or lymph node cells, collected before transplant. The CDR3: CASSRGVDRGVLAGYTF. CDR3 DNA sequence: TGCGCCAGCAGCCGGGGGGTGGACAGGGGGGTTCTAGCTGGCTACACCTTC.